These T cell receptor beta chains were read from a single sample in a study of blood T cell repertoires in COVID-19. The protocol was immunoSEQ multiplex PCR, while the TCRdb copy is restricted to in-frame clones and leaves out a portion. The sample records approximately 260,000 clones, around 86% being singletons. Sequencing was carried out using peripheral blood. These receptors came from a man aged 45-60 years with acute or convalescent COVID-19. Each CDR3 is given with its conserved first and last residue. D genes are given only for firm matches. Only some rows state a clone size, as once, few, many or a class for expanded clones.

len: 14
abundance: .
v_gene: TRBV5-5
j_gene: TRBJ1-1
d_gene: .
CDR3nt: TGTGCCAGCAGCTTTTGGACAGAGAACACTGAAGCTTTCTTT
CDR3aa: CASSFWTENTEAFF

len: 13
abundance: .
v_gene: TRBV5-1
j_gene: TRBJ1-2
d_gene: TRBD1
CDR3nt: TGCGCCAGCAGCTTGGCAGGGGGCAATGGCTACACCTTC
CDR3aa: CASSLAGGNGYTF

len: 14
abundance: .
v_gene: TRBV9
j_gene: TRBJ1-2
d_gene: .
CDR3nt: TGTGCCAGCAGCGACCCGACAGATAGCTATGGCTACACCTTC
CDR3aa: CASSDPTDSYGYTF

len: 15
abundance: once
v_gene: TRBV9
j_gene: TRBJ2-3
d_gene: .
CDR3nt: TGTGCCAGCACGTCTGGCGGATTAAGCACAGATACGCAGTATTTT
CDR3aa: CASTSGGLSTDTQYF

len: 18
abundance: .
v_gene: TRBV4-2
j_gene: TRBJ2-3
d_gene: TRBD2
CDR3nt: TGTGCCAGCAGCCCAGGGACTAGCGGGGGGGCCGACACAGATACGCAGTATTTT
CDR3aa: CASSPGTSGGADTDTQYF

len: 15
abundance: .
v_gene: TRBV4-1
j_gene: TRBJ1-5
d_gene: TRBD1
CDR3nt: TGCGCCAGCAGCCAAGATCGGACAGGGTTCCAGCCCCAGCATTTT
CDR3aa: CASSQDRTGFQPQHF

len: 15
abundance: .
v_gene: TRBV5-6
j_gene: TRBJ1-2
d_gene: TRBD1
CDR3nt: TGTGCCAGCAGCCCATGGACAGGGGGATGGTATGGCTACACCTTC
CDR3aa: CASSPWTGGWYGYTF

len: 16
abundance: .
v_gene: TRBV3-1/TRBV3-2
j_gene: TRBJ1-4
d_gene: .
CDR3nt: TGTGCCAGCAGGCTATTGGGAGGGGCAACTAATGAAAAACTGTTTTTT
CDR3aa: CASRLLGGATNEKLFF

len: 14
abundance: once
v_gene: TRBV2
j_gene: TRBJ2-7
d_gene: .
CDR3nt: TGTGCCAGCAGCCCGGGGGTCGCAACGGGCGAGCAGTACTTC
CDR3aa: CASSPGVATGEQYF

len: 16
abundance: .
v_gene: TRBV25-1
j_gene: TRBJ2-2
d_gene: TRBD1
CDR3nt: TGTGCCAGCAGTGCGGACAGGGGTCGGGACACCGGGGAGCTGTTTTTT
CDR3aa: CASSADRGRDTGELFF

len: 15
abundance: .
v_gene: TRBV5-5
j_gene: TRBJ2-7
d_gene: TRBD1
CDR3nt: TGTGCCAGCAGCAGCACCGGGACAGGAGCCTACGAGCAGTACTTC
CDR3aa: CASSSTGTGAYEQYF

len: 16
abundance: .
v_gene: TRBV7-6
j_gene: TRBJ2-1
d_gene: TRBD1
CDR3nt: TGTGCCAGCAGCTTACCCTGGGGGGTGGGACAGGATGAGCAGTTCTTC
CDR3aa: CASSLPWGVGQDEQFF